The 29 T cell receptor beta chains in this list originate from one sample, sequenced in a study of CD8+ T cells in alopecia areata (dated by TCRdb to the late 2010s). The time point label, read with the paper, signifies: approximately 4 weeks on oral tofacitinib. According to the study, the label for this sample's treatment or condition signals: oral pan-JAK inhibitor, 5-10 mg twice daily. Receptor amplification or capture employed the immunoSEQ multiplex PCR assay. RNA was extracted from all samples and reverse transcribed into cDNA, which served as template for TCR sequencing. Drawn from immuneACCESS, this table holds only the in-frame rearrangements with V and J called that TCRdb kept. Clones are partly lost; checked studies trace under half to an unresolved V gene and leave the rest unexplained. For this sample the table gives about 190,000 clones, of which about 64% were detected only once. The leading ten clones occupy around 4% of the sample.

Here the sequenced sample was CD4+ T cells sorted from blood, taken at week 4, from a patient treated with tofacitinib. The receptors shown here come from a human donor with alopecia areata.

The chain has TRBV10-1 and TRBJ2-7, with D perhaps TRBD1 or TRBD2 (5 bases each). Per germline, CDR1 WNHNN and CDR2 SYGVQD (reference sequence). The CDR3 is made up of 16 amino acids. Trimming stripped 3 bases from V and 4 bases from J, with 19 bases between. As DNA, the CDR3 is TGCGCCAGCAGTGAATTCTCTATGGGGGAAGGTTACGAGCAGTACTTC. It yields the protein CASSEFSMGEGYEQYF.

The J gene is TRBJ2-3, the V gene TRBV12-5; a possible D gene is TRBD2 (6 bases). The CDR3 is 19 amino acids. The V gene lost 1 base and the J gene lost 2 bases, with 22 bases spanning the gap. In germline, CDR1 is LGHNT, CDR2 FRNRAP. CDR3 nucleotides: TGTGCTAGTGGTTTGGAACTAATACGGGGTCGGGGGACCACAGATACGCAGTATTTT. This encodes CASGLELIRGRGTTDTQYF.

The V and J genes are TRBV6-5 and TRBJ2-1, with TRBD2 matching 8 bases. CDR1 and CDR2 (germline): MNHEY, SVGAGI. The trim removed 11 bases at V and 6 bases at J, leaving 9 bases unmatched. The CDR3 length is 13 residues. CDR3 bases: TGTGCCTCAAGCGGGAGCTTGGGCAATGAGCAGTTCTTC. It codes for CASSGSLGNEQFF.

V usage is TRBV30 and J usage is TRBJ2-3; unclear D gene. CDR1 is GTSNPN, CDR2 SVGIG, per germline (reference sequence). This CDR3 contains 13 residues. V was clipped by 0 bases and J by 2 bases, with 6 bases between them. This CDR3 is CAWSVFPTDTQYF. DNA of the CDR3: TGTGCCTGGAGTGTATTCCCCACAGATACGCAGTATTTT.

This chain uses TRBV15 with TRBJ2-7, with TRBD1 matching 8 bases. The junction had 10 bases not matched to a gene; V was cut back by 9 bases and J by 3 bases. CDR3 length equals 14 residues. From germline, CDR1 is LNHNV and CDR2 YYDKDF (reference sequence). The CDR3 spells CATPYDRGNYEQYF. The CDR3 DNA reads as TGTGCCACGCCATACGACAGGGGTAACTACGAGCAGTACTTC.

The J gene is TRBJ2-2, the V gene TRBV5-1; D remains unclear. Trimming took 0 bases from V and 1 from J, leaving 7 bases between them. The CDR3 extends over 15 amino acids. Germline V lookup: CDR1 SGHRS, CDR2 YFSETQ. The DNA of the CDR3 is TGCGCCAGCAGCTTGGGCCATCAGAACACCGGGGAGCTGTTTTTT. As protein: CASSLGHQNTGELFF.

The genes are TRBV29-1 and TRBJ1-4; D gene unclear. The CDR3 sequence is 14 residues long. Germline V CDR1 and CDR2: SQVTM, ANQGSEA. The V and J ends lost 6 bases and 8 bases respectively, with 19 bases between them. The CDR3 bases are TGCAGCGTCCGAGGAGGCAGTGCTTGGGAAAAACTGTTTTTT. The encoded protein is CSVRGGSAWEKLFF.

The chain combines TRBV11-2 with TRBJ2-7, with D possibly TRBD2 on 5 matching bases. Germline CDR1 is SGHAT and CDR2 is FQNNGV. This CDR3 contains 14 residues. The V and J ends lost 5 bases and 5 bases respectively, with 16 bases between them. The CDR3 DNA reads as TGTGCCAGCAGCCCGAGGACTTCCGTCCACGAGCAGTACTTC. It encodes CASSPRTSVHEQYF.

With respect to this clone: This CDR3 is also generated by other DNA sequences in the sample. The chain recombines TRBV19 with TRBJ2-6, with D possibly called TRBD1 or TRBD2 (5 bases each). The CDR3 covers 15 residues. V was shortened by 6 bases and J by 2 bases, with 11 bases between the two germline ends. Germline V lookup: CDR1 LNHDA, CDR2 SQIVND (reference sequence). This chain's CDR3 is CASRGRAAGANVLTF. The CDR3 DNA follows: TGTGCCAGTAGGGGACGGGCTGCTGGGGCCAACGTCCTGACTTTC.

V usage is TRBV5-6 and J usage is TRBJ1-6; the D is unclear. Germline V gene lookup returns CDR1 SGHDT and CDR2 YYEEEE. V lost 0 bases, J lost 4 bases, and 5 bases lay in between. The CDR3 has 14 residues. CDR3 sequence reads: CASSLGRYNSPLHF. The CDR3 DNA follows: TGTGCCAGCAGCTTGGGACGGTATAATTCACCCCTCCACTTT.

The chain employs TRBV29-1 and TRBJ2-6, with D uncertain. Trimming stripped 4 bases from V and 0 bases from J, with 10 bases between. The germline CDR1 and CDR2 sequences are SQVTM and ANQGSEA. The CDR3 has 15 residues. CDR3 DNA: TGCAGCGTTGGGTCAGCAGGCTCTGGGGCCAACGTCCTGACTTTC. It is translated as CSVGSAGSGANVLTF.

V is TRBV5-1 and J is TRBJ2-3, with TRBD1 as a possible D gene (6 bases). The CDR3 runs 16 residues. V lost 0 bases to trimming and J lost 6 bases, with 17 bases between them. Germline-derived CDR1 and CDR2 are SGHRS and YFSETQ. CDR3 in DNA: TGCGCCAGCAGCTTGGGGGGGCGGACCTTTGTGGATACGCAGTATTTT. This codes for CASSLGGRTFVDTQYF.

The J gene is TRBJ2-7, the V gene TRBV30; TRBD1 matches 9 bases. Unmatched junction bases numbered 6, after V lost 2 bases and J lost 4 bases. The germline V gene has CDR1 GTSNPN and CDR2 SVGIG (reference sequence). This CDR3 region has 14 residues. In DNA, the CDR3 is TGTGCCTGGAGTACAGGGGGCGCGGGGTACGAGCAGTACTTC. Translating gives CAWSTGGAGYEQYF.

For the CDR3, the DNA is TGTGCCAGCAGCTTAGCCAGGGAACATAATTCACCCCTCCACTTT. The encoded protein is CASSLAREHNSPLHF. V gene TRBV7-2 combines with J gene TRBJ1-6, with a tentative D call TRBD1 (5 bases). The CDR3 is 15 amino acids. The V end lost 0 bases, the J end lost 5 bases, and 8 bases lay between the germline ends. In germline, CDR1 is SGHTA, CDR2 FQGNSA.

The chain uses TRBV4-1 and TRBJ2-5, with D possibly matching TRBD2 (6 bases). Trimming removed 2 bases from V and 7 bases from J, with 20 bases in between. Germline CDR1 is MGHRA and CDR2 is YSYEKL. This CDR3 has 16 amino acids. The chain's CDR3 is CASSQPTSRERGTQYF. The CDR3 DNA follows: TGCGCCAGCAGCCAACCGACTAGTCGGGAACGGGGGACCCAGTACTTC.

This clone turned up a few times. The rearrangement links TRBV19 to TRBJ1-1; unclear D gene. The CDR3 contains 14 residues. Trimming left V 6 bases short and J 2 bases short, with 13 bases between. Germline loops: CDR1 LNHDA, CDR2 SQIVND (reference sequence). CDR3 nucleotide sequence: TGTGCCAGTAGGATCGCGTGGCTTAACACTGAAGCTTTCTTT. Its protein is CASRIAWLNTEAFF.

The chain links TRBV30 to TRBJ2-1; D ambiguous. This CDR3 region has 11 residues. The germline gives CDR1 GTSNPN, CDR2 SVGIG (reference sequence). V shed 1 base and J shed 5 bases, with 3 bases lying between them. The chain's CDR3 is CAWSANNEQFF. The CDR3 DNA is TGTGCCTGGAGTGCCAACAATGAGCAGTTCTTC.

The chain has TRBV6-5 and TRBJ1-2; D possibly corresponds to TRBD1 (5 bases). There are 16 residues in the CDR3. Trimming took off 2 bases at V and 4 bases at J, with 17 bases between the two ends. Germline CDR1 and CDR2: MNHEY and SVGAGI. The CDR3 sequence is CASSYPSSGNIYGYTF. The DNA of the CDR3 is TGTGCCAGCAGTTACCCGTCATCAGGGAACATCTATGGCTACACCTTC.

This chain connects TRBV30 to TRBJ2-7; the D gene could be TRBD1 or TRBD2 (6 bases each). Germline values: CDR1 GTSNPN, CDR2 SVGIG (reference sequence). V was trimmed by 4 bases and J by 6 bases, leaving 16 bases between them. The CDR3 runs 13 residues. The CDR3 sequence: CAWMEGKGGEQYF. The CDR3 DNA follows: TGTGCCTGGATGGAGGGGAAGGGGGGCGAGCAGTACTTC.

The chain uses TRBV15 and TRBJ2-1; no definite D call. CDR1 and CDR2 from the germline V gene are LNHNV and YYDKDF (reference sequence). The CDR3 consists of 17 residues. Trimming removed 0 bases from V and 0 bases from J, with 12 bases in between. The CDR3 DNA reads TGTGCCACCAGCAGAGATTTGGCAGCGAGCTCCTACAATGAGCAGTTCTTC. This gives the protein CATSRDLAASSYNEQFF.

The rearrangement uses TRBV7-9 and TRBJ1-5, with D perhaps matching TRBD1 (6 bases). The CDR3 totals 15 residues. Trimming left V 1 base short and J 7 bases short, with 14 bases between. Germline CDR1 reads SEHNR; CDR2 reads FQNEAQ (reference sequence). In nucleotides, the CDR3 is TGTGCCAGCAGCTTAGGGGCAGGGGTGAGCCAGCCCCAGCATTTT. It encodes CASSLGAGVSQPQHF. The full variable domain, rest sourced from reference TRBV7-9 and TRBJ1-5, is DTGVSQNPRHKITKRGQNVTFRCDPISEHNRLYWYRQTLGQGPEFLTYFQNEAQLEKSRLLSDRFSAERPKGSFSTLEIQRTEQGDSAMYLCASSLGAGVSQPQHFGDGTRLSIL.

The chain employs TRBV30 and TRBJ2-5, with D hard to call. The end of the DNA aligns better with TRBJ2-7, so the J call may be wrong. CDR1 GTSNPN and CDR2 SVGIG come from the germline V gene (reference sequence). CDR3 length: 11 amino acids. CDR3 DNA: TGTGCCTGGAGTGGGTTAAACGAGCAGTACTTC. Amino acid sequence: CAWSGLNEQYF.

The DNA of the CDR3 is TGCGCCAGCAGCTTGGAGGGACAGGAAAACAATGAGCAGTTCTTC. The encoded protein is CASSLEGQENNEQFF. V gene TRBV5-1 combines with J gene TRBJ2-1; 8 nucleotides match TRBD1. Germline V CDR1 and CDR2: SGHRS, YFSETQ. Germline trimming cut 0 bases from V and 5 bases from J; bases unmatched to any gene: 4. The CDR3 loop spans 15 amino acids. Based on the CDR3 plus reference TRBV5-1 and TRBJ2-1, the full variable domain is KAGVTQTPRYLIKTRGQQVTLSCSPISGHRSVSWYQQTPGQGLQFLFEYFSETQRNKGNFPGRFSGRQFSNSRSEMNVSTLELGDSALYLCASSLEGQENNEQFFGPGTRLTVL.

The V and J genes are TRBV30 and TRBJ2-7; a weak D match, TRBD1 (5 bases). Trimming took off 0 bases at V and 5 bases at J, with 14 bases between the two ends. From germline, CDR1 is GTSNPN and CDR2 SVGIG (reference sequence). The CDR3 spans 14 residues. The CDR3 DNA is TGTGCCTGGAGTGTAGGGCAGGGAATCCACGAGCAGTACTTC. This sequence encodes CAWSVGQGIHEQYF.

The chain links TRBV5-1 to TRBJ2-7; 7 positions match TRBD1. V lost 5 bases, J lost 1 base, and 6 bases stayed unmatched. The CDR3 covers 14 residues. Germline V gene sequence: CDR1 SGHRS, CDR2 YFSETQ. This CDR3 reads CASSPGQPSYEQYF. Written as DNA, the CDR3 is TGCGCCAGCAGTCCGGGACAGCCTTCCTACGAGCAGTACTTC.

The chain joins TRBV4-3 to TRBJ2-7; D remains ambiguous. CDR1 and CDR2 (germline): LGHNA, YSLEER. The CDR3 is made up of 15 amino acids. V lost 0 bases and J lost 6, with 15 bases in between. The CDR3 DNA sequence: TGCGCCAGCAGCCAAGATCATGGAACCCGGATCGAGCAGTACTTC. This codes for CASSQDHGTRIEQYF.

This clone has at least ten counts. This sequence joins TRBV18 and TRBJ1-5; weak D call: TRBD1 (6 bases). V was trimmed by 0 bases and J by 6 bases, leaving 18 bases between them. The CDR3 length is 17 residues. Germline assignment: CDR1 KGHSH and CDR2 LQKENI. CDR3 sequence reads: CASSPPDWEGVSQPQHF. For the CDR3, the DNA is TGTGCCAGCTCACCACCGGATTGGGAGGGGGTCAGTCAGCCCCAGCATTTT.

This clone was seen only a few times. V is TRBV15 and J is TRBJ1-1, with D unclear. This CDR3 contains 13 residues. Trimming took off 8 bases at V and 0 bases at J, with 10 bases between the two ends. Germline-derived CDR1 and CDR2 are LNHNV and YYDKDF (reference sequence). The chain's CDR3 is CATQWGMNTEAFF. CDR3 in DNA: TGTGCCACCCAGTGGGGTATGAACACTGAAGCTTTCTTT.

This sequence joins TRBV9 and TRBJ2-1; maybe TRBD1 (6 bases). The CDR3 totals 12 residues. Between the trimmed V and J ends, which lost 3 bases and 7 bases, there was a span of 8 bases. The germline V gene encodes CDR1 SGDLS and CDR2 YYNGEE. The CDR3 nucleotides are TGTGCCAGCAGCGCCAGGGGTAATGAGCAGTTCTTC. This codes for CASSARGNEQFF.